Sequencing of this TCR beta chain was carried out in a study of identical twins. Notes on this clonotype: As yet, its antigen is unknown. At one boundary the junction diverges from the germline segment, which might be a read error.

Study results and caveats: Diverse VJ usage suggested most zero-insertion clonotypes were not invariant T cells.

TCRdb used MiXCR to reprocess the 5' RACE reads, holding one entry per CDR3 protein. The table has 450,000 to 600,000 distinct CDR3 sequences, about a fifth seen once. The CDR3 loop spans 11 amino acids. These data are also associated with another study on yellow fever vaccine responses in identical twins.

The V and J genes are TRBV12-3 or TRBV12-4 and TRBJ2-7; tentative D call: TRBD2 (5 bases). Sequencing was carried out using CD4+ T cells sorted from blood. This TCR derives from a woman aged 18-35 years in good health. CDR3 residues: CASSLGRVLDF. The CDR3 DNA reads as TGTGCCAGCAGTTTAGGGCGGGTCTTGGACTTC.